This TCR beta chain was recovered during a study of cytomegalovirus exposure and HLA in healthy donors. The PCR made use of 60 Vbeta and 13 Jbeta primers. Libraries were prepared by immunoSEQ multiplex PCR; TCRdb keeps only in-frame clonotypes and omits some of them. Of 150,000 to 200,000 clones listed, roughly 74% are singletons. The germline V gene encodes CDR1 LGHNA and CDR2 YSLEER. V shed 4 bases and J shed 6 bases, with 12 bases lying between them. The CDR3 totals 13 residues. The clonotype was recovered from a woman aged 30 to 39 in good health and CMV-seropositive. J is TRBJ1-2 and V is TRBV4-3, with D possibly being TRBD1 (5 bases). The sample was PBMCs. CDR3 nucleotides: TGCGCCAGCAGCCGCCGTCGGGGGGATGGCTACACCTTC. Translated: CASSRRRGDGYTF.